This T cell receptor beta chain emerged from a study of tumour-infiltrating T cells in Burkitt lymphoma (dated by TCRdb to the early 2020s). Regarding the complete study: Clinical outcome was correlated with TCR repertoire data, and overall and progression-free survival were found to be predicted by productive clonality independently of established prognosticators, including age at diagnosis.

Library preparation used the immunoSEQ multiplex PCR assay. As stored in TCRdb, this immuneACCESS dataset retains in-frame rearrangements with V and J assigned. A fraction of the clones does not appear; measured against another copy, unresolved V genes explain less than half of the discrepancy, and the remainder lacks a known reason. The sample contains around 2,500 clones, 81% of them found a single time. Clones ranked in the top ten supply around 7% of the sample. In this sample, this clone turned up once. It lacks a known antigen. The sample holds no much larger clone one base away, and base qualities are not on file. In the germline V gene, CDR1 corresponds to MNHNS and CDR2 to SASEGT. Measured from the cysteine to the phenylalanine, the CDR3 is 14 residues long. The entry retains the CDR3 DNA only, 42 bases that are in frame from base 1. Trimming takes 5 bases off V and 4 bases off J; junction bases not matched to a gene: 2.

Sequenced sample: tumor tissue. This sequence was found in a human donor with diffuse large B-cell lymphoma. The chain employs TRBV6-1 and TRBJ2-3, and 11 junctional nucleotides match TRBD2. The sequence in DNA is TGTGCCAGCAGTCTTAGCGGGGGGGCAGATACGCAGTATTTT. Protein translation: CASSLSGGADTQYF.